This passage covers 20 T cell receptor beta chains from one sample sequenced in a study of CD8 T cells in ankylosing spondylitis. These receptors have no known antigen. Overall study results and limits: What appeared characteristic of ankylosing spondylitis blood was a TCR beta motif of seven to nine highly homologous variants.

Via MiXCR, TCRdb re-called the 5' RACE reads, giving one row per CDR3 protein. The repertoire holds fewer than 550,000 distinct CDR3 sequences, with about 5.7% as singletons. Sequences were obtained from blood, either unsorted or a sorted T cell fraction (not recorded which). These receptors all come from a male donor with ankylosing spondylitis.

Many counts were recorded for this clonotype. The CDR3 DNA reads as TGTGCCAGCAGTGAATCTGTTGGGCTAGCGGGTACAGATACGCAGTATTTT. This encodes CASSESVGLAGTDTQYF. The V gene is TRBV25-1, the J gene TRBJ2-3, with 8 bases aligning to TRBD2. V dropped 1 base and J dropped 3; count of bases not matched to a gene: 9. The CDR3 loop spans 17 amino acids. Germline V gives CDR1 MGHDK, CDR2 SYGVNS.

Many counts were recorded for this clonotype. The chain links TRBV6-1 to TRBJ2-3; 7 bases align to TRBD2. The CDR3 loop spans 18 amino acids. J lost 3 bases, V lost 7 bases, and 19 bases had no gene match. From germline, CDR1 is MNHNS and CDR2 SASEGT. CDR3 coding DNA: TGTGCCAGCACAGACGGGGATCACCGGGAGGAGGGGACAGATACGCAGTATTTT. Protein: CASTDGDHREEGTDTQYF.

This clonotype was counted a few times. V is TRBV28 and J is TRBJ2-1; D possibly corresponds to TRBD2 (5 bases). The CDR3 is 13 amino acids. V gave up 5 bases and J gave up 10 bases, with 15 bases separating them. CDR1 and CDR2 (germline): MDHEN, SYDVKM. CDR3 loop: CASSRWELGEQFF. The DNA of the CDR3 is TGTGCCAGCAGTCGATGGGAGTTAGGGGAGCAGTTCTTC.

This clonotype appeared many times. The CDR3 DNA follows: TGTGCCAGCAGCCCCCCGGGACTAGCGAAAAAGGGGGAGCAGTTCTTC. This codes for CASSPPGLAKKGEQFF. This chain connects TRBV5-5 to TRBJ2-1; 10 nucleotides align to TRBD2. From germline, CDR1 is SGHKS and CDR2 YYEKEE (reference sequence). The CDR3 spans 16 residues. With V trimmed by 4 bases and J by 10 bases, 14 bases remained unmatched.

This clonotype was seen many times. V and J are TRBV6-5 and TRBJ1-1; D is uncertain. The CDR3 totals 15 residues. V gave up 0 bases and J gave up 5 bases, with 13 bases separating them. Germline V CDR1 and CDR2: MNHEY, SVGAGI. CDR3 sequence (DNA): TGTGCCAGCAGTTACTCGGTCGGCCCATGGACTGAAGCTTTCTTT. Translating gives CASSYSVGPWTEAFF.

This clonotype was found many times. This rearrangement joins TRBV5-1 to TRBJ2-1; possibly TRBD2 for D (5 bases). Germline loops: CDR1 SGHRS, CDR2 YFSETQ. The CDR3 covers 14 residues. The V end lost 5 bases, the J end lost 0 bases, and 9 bases lay between the germline ends. This CDR3 reads CASRDSSSYNEQFF. The CDR3 DNA follows: TGCGCCAGCAGGGACTCCAGCTCCTACAATGAGCAGTTCTTC. Using reference TRBV5-1 and TRBJ2-1 for the parts outside the CDR3, the full variable domain is KAGVTQTPRYLIKTRGQQVTLSCSPISGHRSVSWYQQTPGQGLQFLFEYFSETQRNKGNFPGRFSGRQFSNSRSEMNVSTLELGDSALYLCASRDSSSYNEQFFGPGTRLTVL.

This clonotype was seen many times. The V call is TRBV5-1, the J call TRBJ2-3, with D perhaps TRBD1 or TRBD2 (6 bases each). The germline V and J ends were trimmed by 4 bases and 8 bases, with 14 bases remaining between them. This CDR3 region has 13 residues. The germline CDR1 and CDR2 sequences are SGHRS and YFSETQ. In DNA, the CDR3 is TGCGCCAGCAGCCAGGAGGGGGATGGTACGCAGTATTTT. Protein sequence: CASSQEGDGTQYF.

Many counts were recorded for this clonotype. This chain's CDR3 is CASSIGTGVRTGELFF. CDR3 DNA: TGTGCCAGCAGCATCGGGACAGGGGTTCGGACCGGGGAGCTGTTTTTT. The rearrangement links TRBV7-8 to TRBJ2-2, with 10 bases lining up with TRBD1. The CDR3 has 16 residues. The V gene's germline CDR1 is SGHVS and CDR2 FQNEAQ. Trimming took 5 bases from V and 5 from J; bases not matched to a gene: 8. Full variable domain (rest looked up from reference TRBV7-8 and TRBJ2-2): GAGVSQSPRYKVAKRGQDVALRCDPISGHVSLFWYQQALGQGPEFLTYFQNEAQLDKSGLPSDRFFAERPEGSVSTLKIQRTQQEDSAVYLCASSIGTGVRTGELFFGEGSRLTVL.

This clonotype was seen at least ten times. The J gene is TRBJ2-1, the V gene TRBV7-2, with 8 bases identical to TRBD2. The V gene's germline CDR1 is SGHTA and CDR2 FQGNSA. The J segment lost 2 bases and the V segment lost 3 bases, leaving 3 bases of the junction unmatched. The CDR3 runs to 15 residues. The chain's CDR3 is CASSFGGAAYNEQFF. The CDR3, as DNA: TGTGCCAGCAGCTTCGGGGGGGCCGCCTACAATGAGCAGTTCTTC.

V gene TRBV3-1 combines with J gene TRBJ1-1; 10 positions agree with TRBD1. Per germline, CDR1 LGHDT and CDR2 YNNKEL (reference sequence). The V segment lost 0 bases and the J segment 5 bases; nucleotides outside the gene matches: 0. The CDR3 covers 14 residues. The CDR3 protein is CASSQEDRGTEAFF. The CDR3 DNA follows: TGTGCCAGCAGCCAAGAGGACAGGGGGACTGAAGCTTTCTTT. Full variable domain (outside the CDR3, taken from reference TRBV3-1 and TRBJ1-1): DTAVSQTPKYLVTQMGNDKSIKCEQNLGHDTMYWYKQDSKKFLKIMFSYNNKELIINETVPNRFSPKSPDKAHLNLHINSLELGDSAVYFCASSQEDRGTEAFFGQGTRLTVV.

This clonotype came up many times. This chain joins TRBV20-1 and TRBJ2-1; D call uncertain. The germline V gene has CDR1 DFQATT and CDR2 SNEGSKA (reference sequence). The germline V and J ends were trimmed by 3 bases and 4 bases, with 7 bases remaining between them. The CDR3 spans 12 residues. The CDR3 is CSASLAYNEQFF. The CDR3 nucleotides are TGCAGTGCTAGCCTGGCTTACAATGAGCAGTTCTTC.

This clonotype has a count of ten or more. V and J are TRBV20-1 and TRBJ2-1, with 11 nucleotides matching TRBD2. V was clipped by 2 bases and J by 7 bases; unmatched bases: 7. The CDR3 covers 15 residues. The germline CDR1 and CDR2 sequences are DFQATT and SNEGSKA (reference sequence). The CDR3 DNA reads TGCAGTGCTAGACTAGCGGGGGGCGGCGGGAATGAGCAGTTCTTC. It codes for CSARLAGGGGNEQFF.

There are many counts of this clonotype. The chain employs TRBV20-1 and TRBJ1-5; D possibly corresponds to TRBD1 (5 bases). The germline V gene encodes CDR1 DFQATT and CDR2 SNEGSKA (reference sequence). The CDR3 has 16 amino acids. V lost 1 base and J lost 7, with 20 bases in between. The CDR3 loop is CSARASPRGPQQPQHF. The CDR3, as DNA: TGCAGTGCTAGAGCCAGCCCTAGGGGCCCTCAGCAGCCCCAGCATTTT.

This clonotype has ten or more counts. The chain recombines TRBV4-1 with TRBJ2-7, with no clear D. Germline CDR1 MGHRA, CDR2 YSYEKL. The CDR3 is made up of 15 amino acids. V shed 2 bases and J shed 2 bases, with 13 bases lying between them. CDR3 protein: CASSQNSEPTYEQYF. The DNA of the CDR3 is TGCGCCAGCAGCCAAAACAGCGAACCCACCTACGAGCAGTACTTC.

This clonotype was seen many times. The chain couples TRBV29-1 to TRBJ2-7; TRBD1 aligns across 11 bases. CDR3 length equals 12 residues. Germline V gives CDR1 SQVTM, CDR2 ANQGSEA. V trimming: 4 bases; J trimming: 5 bases; junction bases outside the gene matches: 1. CDR3 protein: CSVGTGGHEQYF. CDR3 nucleotides: TGCAGCGTTGGGACAGGGGGCCACGAGCAGTACTTC.

This clonotype was observed once. At one boundary the junction diverges from the germline segment, which might be a read error. This chain uses TRBV12-3 or TRBV12-4 with TRBJ1-1, with D unresolved. This CDR3 region has 13 residues. In DNA form, the CDR3 reads TGTGGCAGCAGTTTATACGAGAACACTGAAGCTTTCTTT. This encodes CGSSLYENTEAFF.

The chain uses TRBV5-6 and TRBJ2-3; 8 bases map to TRBD2. Per germline, CDR1 SGHDT and CDR2 YYEEEE. This CDR3 has 16 amino acids. The V segment lost 6 bases and the J segment 2 bases; nucleotides outside the gene matches: 11. CDR3 nucleotide sequence: TGTGCCAGCAAGGACGAGCGGGAGTGGTTCACAGATACGCAGTATTTT. Translated, it gives CASKDEREWFTDTQYF.

This clonotype was counted ten times or more. The genes are TRBV4-3 and TRBJ2-7; 13 bases align to TRBD2. CDR3 length equals 14 residues. V was clipped by 4 bases and J by 5 bases; unmatched bases: 2. Germline V gene lookup returns CDR1 LGHNA and CDR2 YSLEER. In nucleotides, the CDR3 is TGCGCCAGCAGCCGGACTAGCGGGAGCAACGAGCAGTACTTC. Protein sequence: CASSRTSGSNEQYF.

This clonotype was seen ten or more times. The chain recombines TRBV10-3 with TRBJ1-1; no definite D call. The CDR3 has 14 residues. Trimming removed 4 bases from V and 0 bases from J, with 9 bases in between. Germline CDR1 and CDR2: ENHRY and SYGVKD. CDR3 in amino acids: CAISVRQVNTEAFF. The DNA for the CDR3 is TGTGCCATCAGTGTCAGGCAGGTGAACACTGAAGCTTTCTTT.

This clonotype was observed at least ten times. The gene calls are TRBV6-1 and TRBJ1-2, with 7 bases fitting TRBD1. The CDR3 contains 15 residues. Germline V gene data show CDR1 as MNHNS and CDR2 as SASEGT. V dropped 5 bases and J dropped 4; count of bases not matched to a gene: 10. CDR3 DNA sequence: TGTGCCAGCAGTCCCGGGACAGTAATAATCTATGGCTACACCTTC. Protein sequence: CASSPGTVIIYGYTF.